This TCR beta chain was captured by sequencing in a study of T-cell memory formation after mild COVID-19. Across the study: Largely, the TCR clusters proved donor specific. The study's findings and limits: Prior to infection, memory already included some responding clones, suggesting cross-reactive memory joined. In second-wave clones peaking day 37, SARS-CoV-2 specificity remained unconfirmed.

5'RACE primed at constant segments yielded TCR alpha and TCR beta cDNA libraries bearing sample barcodes and UMIs. Via MiXCR, TCRdb re-called the 5' RACE reads, giving one row per CDR3 protein. The data show around 300,000 distinct CDR3 sequences, 18% seen once. The CDR3 consists of 14 residues. V was clipped by 2 bases and J by 6 bases, with 11 bases between them. Per the germline V gene, CDR1 is ENHRY and CDR2 is SYGVKD. This clonotype was recorded a few times. The antigen is unknown. This chain joins TRBV10-3 and TRBJ1-5; possibly TRBD1 for D (5 bases). The sample was PBMCs or a T cell subset sorted from them (not recorded which). This clonotype was obtained from a man aged 18 to 29 who had mild COVID-19 (a few samples of this study predate the infection). Cell type and time point are not known. CDR3 DNA sequence: TGTGCCATCAGTGAGAACGGGGCAGTTCAGCCCCAGCATTTT. This encodes CAISENGAVQPQHF.